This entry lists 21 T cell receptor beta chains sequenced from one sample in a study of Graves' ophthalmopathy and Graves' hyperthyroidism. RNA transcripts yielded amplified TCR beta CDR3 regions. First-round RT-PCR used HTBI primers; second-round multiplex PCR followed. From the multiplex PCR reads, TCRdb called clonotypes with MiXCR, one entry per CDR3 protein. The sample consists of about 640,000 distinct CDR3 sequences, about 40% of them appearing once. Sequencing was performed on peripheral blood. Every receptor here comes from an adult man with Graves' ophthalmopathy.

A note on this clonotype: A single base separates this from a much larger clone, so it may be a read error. In DNA, the CDR3 is TGTGCCAGCGGTCTTAGACCCATGACAGGCCAAGAGACCCAGTACTTC. Protein: CASGLRPMTGQETQYF. The chain has TRBV6-5 and TRBJ2-5, with D perhaps TRBD1 (6 bases). Germline V gene data show CDR1 as MNHEY and CDR2 as SVGAGI. The CDR3 is 16 residues long. Trimming shortened V by 8 bases and J by 1 base, and 20 bases separated the two germline ends.

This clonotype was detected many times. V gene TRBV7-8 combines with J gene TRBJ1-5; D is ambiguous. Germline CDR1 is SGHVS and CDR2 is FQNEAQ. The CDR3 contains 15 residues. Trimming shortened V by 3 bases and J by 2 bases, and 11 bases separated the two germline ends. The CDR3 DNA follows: TGTGCCAGCAGCTTCGGACCACTGGGCAATCAGCCCCAGCATTTT. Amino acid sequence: CASSFGPLGNQPQHF.

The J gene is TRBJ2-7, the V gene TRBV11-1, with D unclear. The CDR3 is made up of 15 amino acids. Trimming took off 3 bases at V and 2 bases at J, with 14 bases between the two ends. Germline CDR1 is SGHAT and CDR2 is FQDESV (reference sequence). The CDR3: CASSLYWGSTYEQYF. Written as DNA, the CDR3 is TGTGCCAGCAGCTTGTATTGGGGATCTACCTACGAGCAGTACTTC.

For the CDR3, the DNA is TGCGCCAGCAGCTCCGTCCCTGCAGCTAATGAAAAACTGTTTTTT. Protein sequence: CASSSVPAANEKLFF. The chain employs TRBV5-1 and TRBJ1-4; D remains ambiguous. This CDR3 is built from 15 residues. CDR1 is SGHRS, CDR2 YFSETQ, per germline. V lost 3 bases and J lost 3, with 12 bases in between.

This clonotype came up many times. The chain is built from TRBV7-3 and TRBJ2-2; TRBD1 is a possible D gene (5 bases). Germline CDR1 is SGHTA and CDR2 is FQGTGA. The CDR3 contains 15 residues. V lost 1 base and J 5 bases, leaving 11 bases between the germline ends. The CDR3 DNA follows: TGTGCCAGCAGCTTAAAGGGGCTCATGACCGGGGAGCTGTTTTTT. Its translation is CASSLKGLMTGELFF.

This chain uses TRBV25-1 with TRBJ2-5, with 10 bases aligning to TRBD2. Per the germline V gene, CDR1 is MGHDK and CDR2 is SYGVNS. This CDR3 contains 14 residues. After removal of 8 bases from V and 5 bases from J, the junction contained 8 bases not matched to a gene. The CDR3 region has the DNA TGTGCCAGCTCACCGACAGCGGGAGGGGAGACCCAGTACTTC. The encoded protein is CASSPTAGGETQYF.

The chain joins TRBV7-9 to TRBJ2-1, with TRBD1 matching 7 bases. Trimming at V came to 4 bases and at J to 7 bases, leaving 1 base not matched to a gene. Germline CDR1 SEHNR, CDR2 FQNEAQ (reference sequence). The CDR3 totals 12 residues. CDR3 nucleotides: TGTGCCAGCAGCTCCAGGGGGAATGAGCAGTTCTTC. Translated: CASSSRGNEQFF. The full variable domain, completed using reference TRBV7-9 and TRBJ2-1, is DTGVSQNPRHKITKRGQNVTFRCDPISEHNRLYWYRQTLGQGPEFLTYFQNEAQLEKSRLLSDRFSAERPKGSFSTLEIQRTEQGDSAMYLCASSSRGNEQFFGPGTRLTVL.

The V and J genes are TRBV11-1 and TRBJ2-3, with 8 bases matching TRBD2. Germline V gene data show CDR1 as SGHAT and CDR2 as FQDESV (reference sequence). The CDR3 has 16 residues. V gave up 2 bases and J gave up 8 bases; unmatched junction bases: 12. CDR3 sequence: CASSLREGPPGPTQYF. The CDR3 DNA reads TGTGCCAGCAGCTTACGGGAGGGCCCTCCGGGCCCTACGCAGTATTTT.

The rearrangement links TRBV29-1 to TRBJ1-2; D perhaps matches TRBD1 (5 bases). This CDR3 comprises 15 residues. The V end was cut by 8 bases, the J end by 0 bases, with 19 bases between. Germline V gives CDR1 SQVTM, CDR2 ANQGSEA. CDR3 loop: CSLGAPTVANYGYTF. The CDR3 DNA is TGCAGCCTAGGGGCACCGACAGTCGCTAACTATGGCTACACCTTC.

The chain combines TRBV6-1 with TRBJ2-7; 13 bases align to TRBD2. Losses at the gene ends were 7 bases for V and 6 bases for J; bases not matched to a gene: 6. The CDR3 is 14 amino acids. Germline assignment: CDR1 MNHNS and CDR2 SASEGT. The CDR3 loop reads CASKTSGGITEQYF. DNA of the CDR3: TGTGCCAGCAAGACTAGCGGGGGGATAACCGAGCAGTACTTC.

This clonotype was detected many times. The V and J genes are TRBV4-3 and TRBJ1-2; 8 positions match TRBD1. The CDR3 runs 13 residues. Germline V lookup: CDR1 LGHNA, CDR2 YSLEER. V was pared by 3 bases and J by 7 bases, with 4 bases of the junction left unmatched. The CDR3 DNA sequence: TGCGCCAGCAGCCAGACAGGGGAGTCTGGCTACACCTTC. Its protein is CASSQTGESGYTF.

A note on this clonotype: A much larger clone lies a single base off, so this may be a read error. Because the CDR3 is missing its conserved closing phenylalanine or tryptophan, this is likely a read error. The CDR3 spells CASSLEGARQETQYL. CDR3 nucleotides: TGCGCCAGCAGCCTGGAGGGGGCGCGGCAAGAGACCCAGTACTTG. This chain links TRBV5-1 with TRBJ2-5, with TRBD1 as a possible D gene (7 bases). The CDR3 runs 15 residues. Trimming removed 4 bases from V and 2 bases from J, with 15 bases in between. Germline values: CDR1 SGHRS, CDR2 YFSETQ.

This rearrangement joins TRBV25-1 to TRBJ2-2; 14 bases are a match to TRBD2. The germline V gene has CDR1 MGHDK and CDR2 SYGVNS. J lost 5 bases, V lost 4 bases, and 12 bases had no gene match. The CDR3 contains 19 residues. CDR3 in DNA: TGTGCCAGCAGTGTACCGGATGGGACTAGCGGGAGACGGACCGGGGAGCTGTTTTTT. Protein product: CASSVPDGTSGRRTGELFF.

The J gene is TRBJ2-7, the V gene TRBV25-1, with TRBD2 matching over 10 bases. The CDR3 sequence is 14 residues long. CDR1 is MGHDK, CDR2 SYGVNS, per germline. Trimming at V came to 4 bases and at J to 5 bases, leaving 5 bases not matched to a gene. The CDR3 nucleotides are TGTGCCAGCAGTGCGCCTAGCGGGGGAGACGAGCAGTACTTC. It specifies CASSAPSGGDEQYF.

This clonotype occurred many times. The DNA for the CDR3 is TGTGCCACCGATAGCGGGAGGGGGTATGGCTACACCTTC. Its translation: CATDSGRGYGYTF. This rearrangement joins TRBV10-3 to TRBJ1-2, with a tentative D call TRBD1 (6 bases). V dropped 10 bases and J dropped 5 bases, with 17 bases sitting between them. This CDR3 region has 13 residues. Germline CDR1 reads ENHRY; CDR2 reads SYGVKD.

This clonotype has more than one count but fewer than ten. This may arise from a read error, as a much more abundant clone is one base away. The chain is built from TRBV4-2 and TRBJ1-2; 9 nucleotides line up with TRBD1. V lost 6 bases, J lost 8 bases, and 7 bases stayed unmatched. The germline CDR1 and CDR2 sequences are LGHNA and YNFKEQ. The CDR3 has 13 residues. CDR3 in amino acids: CASSPQGARGYTF. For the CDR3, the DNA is TGTGCCAGCAGTCCACAGGGGGCTCGCGGCTACACCTTC.

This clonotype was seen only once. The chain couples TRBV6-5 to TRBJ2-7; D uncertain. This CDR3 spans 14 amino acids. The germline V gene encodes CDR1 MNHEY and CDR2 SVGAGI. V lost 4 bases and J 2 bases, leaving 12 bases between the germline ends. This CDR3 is CASSSGFQAYEQYF. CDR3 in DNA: TGTGCCAGCAGTTCAGGCTTCCAAGCCTACGAGCAGTACTTC.

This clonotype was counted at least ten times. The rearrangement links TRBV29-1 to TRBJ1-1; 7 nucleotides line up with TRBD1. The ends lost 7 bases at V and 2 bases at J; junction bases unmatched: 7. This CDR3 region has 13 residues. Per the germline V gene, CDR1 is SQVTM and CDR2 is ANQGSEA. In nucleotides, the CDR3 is TGCAGCGCGGGGACAGCCTTAAACACTGAAGCTTTCTTT. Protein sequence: CSAGTALNTEAFF.

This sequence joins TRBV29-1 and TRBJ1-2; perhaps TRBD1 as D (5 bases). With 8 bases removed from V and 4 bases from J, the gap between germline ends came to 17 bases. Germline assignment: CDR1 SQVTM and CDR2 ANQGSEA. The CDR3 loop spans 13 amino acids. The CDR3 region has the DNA TGCAGCCGATTGCAGGGCCGTCCCTATGGCTACACCTTC. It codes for CSRLQGRPYGYTF.

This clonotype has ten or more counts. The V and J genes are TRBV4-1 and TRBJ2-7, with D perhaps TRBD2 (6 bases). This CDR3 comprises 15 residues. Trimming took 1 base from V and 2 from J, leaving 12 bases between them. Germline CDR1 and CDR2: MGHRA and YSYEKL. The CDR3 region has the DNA TGCGCCAGCAGCCAAGTTGGAGGGGAACCCTACGAGCAGTACTTC. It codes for CASSQVGGEPYEQYF.

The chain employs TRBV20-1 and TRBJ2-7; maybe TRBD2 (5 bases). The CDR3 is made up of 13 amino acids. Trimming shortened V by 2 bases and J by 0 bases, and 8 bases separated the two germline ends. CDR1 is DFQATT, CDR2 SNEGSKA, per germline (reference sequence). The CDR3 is CSARKGSSYEQYF. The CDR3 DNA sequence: TGCAGTGCTAGAAAAGGGAGCTCCTACGAGCAGTACTTC.